This TCR beta chain is drawn from a study of blood T cell repertoires in COVID-19. Study at large: T cells, B-cell-depleted T cells, or PBMCs supplied cDNA or gDNA.

Before being deemed recovered, Cohort 3 donors had two negative PCRs, clearance, or symptom resolution. In the original workflow: Reference gene primer amplification gave estimated nucleated cell counts. The table came from immunoSEQ multiplex PCR; TCRdb's copy has only in-frame clones and leaves some out. V and J calls and clone size are those listed in that table; D and trimming were worked out from the DNA. The data hold 150,000 to 200,000 clones, with around 81% observed a single time. Per germline, CDR1 SEHNR and CDR2 FQNEAQ (reference sequence). The J segment lost 5 bases and the V segment lost 2 bases, leaving 5 bases of the junction unmatched. The CDR3 spans 14 residues.

The TCR sequence derives from a man aged 40-49 years who had recovered from COVID-19. The chain joins TRBV7-9 to TRBJ1-1; 7 bases fit TRBD1. Input material: PBMCs or T cells enriched from blood (not recorded which). DNA of the CDR3: TGTGCCAGCAGCTTAAGAGACAGGGCGACTGAAGCTTTCTTT. It yields the protein CASSLRDRATEAFF.